This T cell receptor (beta chain) was captured by sequencing in a study of cytomegalovirus exposure and HLA in healthy donors. Profiling relied on immunoSEQ multiplex PCR, and the TCRdb table lists in-frame clones only, not all of them. The data hold 170,000 or so clones, with about 80% observed a single time. Study-wide points: According to reports, the classifier identified cytomegalovirus status with high specificity and sensitivity. Some public TCRs appeared in many individuals, while most sequences were rare. CMV antigen specificity of a few CMV-associated chains was confirmed in vitro. Overall, approximately 150 TCR beta chains were annotated as cytomegalovirus-associated.

The CDR3 extends over 12 amino acids. V lost 6 bases, J lost 4 bases, and 10 bases lay in between. Germline V lookup: CDR1 MNHEY, CDR2 SVGAGI. As for this clone: Antigen: not known.

The chain employs TRBV6-5 and TRBJ2-7, with D perhaps matching TRBD1 (6 bases). What was sequenced was PBMCs. This TCR derives from a young woman in good health and CMV-seropositive. The CDR3 loop is CASSRGGYEQYF. CDR3 bases: TGTGCCAGCAGCAGGGGCGGATACGAGCAGTACTTC.